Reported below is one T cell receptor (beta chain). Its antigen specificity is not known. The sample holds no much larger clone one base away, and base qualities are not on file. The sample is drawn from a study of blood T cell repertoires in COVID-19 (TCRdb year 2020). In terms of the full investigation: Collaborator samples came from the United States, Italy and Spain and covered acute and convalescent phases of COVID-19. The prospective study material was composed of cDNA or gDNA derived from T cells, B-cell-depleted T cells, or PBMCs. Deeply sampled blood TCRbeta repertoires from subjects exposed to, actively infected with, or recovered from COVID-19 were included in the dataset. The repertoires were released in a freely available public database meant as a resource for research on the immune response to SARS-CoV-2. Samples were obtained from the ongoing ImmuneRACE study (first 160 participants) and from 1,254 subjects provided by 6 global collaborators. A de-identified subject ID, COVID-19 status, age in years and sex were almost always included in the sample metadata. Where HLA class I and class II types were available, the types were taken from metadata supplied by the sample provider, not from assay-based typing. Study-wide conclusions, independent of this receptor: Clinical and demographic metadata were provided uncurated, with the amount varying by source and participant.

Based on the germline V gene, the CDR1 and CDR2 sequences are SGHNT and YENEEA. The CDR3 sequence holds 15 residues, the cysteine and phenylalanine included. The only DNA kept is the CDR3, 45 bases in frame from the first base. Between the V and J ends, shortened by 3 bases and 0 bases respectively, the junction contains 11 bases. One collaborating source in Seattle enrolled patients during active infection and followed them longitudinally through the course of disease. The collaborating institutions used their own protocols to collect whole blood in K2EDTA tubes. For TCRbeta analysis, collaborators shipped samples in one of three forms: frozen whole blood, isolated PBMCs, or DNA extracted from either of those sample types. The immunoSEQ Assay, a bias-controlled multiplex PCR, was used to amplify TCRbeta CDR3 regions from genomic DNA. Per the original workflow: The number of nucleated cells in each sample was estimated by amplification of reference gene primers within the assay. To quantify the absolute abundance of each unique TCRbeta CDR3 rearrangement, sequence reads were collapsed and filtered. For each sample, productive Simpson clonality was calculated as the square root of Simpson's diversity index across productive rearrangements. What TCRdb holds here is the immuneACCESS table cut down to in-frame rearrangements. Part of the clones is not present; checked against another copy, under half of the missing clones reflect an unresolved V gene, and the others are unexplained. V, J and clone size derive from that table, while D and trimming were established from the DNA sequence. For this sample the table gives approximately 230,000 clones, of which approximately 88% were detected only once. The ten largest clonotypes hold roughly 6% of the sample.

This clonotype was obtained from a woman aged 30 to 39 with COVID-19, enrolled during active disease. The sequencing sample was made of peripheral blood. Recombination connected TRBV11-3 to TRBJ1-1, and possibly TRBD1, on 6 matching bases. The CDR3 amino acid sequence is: CASSFRGEMNTEAFF. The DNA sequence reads TGTGCCAGCAGCTTCAGGGGAGAAATGAACACTGAAGCTTTCTTT.